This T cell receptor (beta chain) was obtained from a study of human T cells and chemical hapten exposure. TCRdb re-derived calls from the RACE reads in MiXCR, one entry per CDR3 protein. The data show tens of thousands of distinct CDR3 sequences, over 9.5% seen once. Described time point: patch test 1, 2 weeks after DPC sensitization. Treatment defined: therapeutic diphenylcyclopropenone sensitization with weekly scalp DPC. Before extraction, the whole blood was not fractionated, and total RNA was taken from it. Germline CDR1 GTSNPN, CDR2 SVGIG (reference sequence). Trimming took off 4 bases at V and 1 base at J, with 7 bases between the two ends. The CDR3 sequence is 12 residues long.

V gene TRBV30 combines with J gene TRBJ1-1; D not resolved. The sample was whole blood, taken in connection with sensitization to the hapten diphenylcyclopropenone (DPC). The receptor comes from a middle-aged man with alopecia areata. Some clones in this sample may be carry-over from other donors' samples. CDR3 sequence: CAWITRNTEAFF. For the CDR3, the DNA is TGTGCCTGGATTACAAGGAACACTGAAGCTTTCTTT. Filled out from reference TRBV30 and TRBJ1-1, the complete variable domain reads SQTIHQWPATLVQPVGSPLSLECTVEGTSNPNLYWYRQAAGRGLQLLFYSVGIGQISSEVPQNLSASRPQDRQFILSSKKLLLSDSGFYLCAWITRNTEAFFGQGTRLTVV.